One sample yielded the 23 T cell receptor beta chains listed below, sequenced in a study of technical replicates of blood from four donors. Some clones are missing from TCRdb's copy, which holds only in-frame ones; the method was immunoSEQ multiplex PCR. Of about 100,000 clones in the sample, approximately 95% were seen once. The specimen was T cells isolated from PBMCs. Receptor source: a human donor in good health.

This rearrangement joins TRBV11-2 to TRBJ2-7, with 7 bases matching TRBD2. The J segment lost 5 bases and the V segment lost 6 bases, leaving 13 bases of the junction unmatched. CDR1 SGHAT and CDR2 FQNNGV come from the germline V gene. This CDR3 is 15 amino acids long. The CDR3 protein is CASRGGAGARNEQYF. The CDR3 nucleotides read TGTGCCAGCAGAGGAGGGGCGGGAGCAAGAAACGAGCAGTACTTC.

This clone was observed once. V gene TRBV19 combines with J gene TRBJ1-1, with 8 bases matching TRBD1. The CDR3 spans 15 residues. Trimming removed 5 bases from V and 4 bases from J; junction bases left unmatched: 9. Germline lookup yields CDR1 LNHDA and CDR2 SQIVND (reference sequence). The CDR3 bases are TGTGCCAGTAGTTCTACCGGGACAGGCGGCACTGAAGCTTTCTTT. Protein sequence: CASSSTGTGGTEAFF.

This clone was detected only once. The rearrangement links TRBV6-5 to TRBJ2-1; tentative D call: TRBD1 (5 bases). This CDR3 is 14 amino acids long. The germline V gene has CDR1 MNHEY and CDR2 SVGAGI. V dropped 0 bases and J dropped 8 bases, with 11 bases sitting between them. CDR3 coding DNA: TGTGCCAGCAGTTACTCAGCCAGGGTGGATGAGCAGTTCTTC. It encodes CASSYSARVDEQFF.

The chain is built from TRBV18 and TRBJ2-1; 8 bases are shared with TRBD2. V shed 1 base and J 5 bases; nucleotides not matched to a gene: 1. The CDR3 totals 14 residues. Per germline, CDR1 KGHSH and CDR2 LQKENI. Written as DNA, the CDR3 is TGTGCCAGCTCACCACTAGCGGGGAACAATGAGCAGTTCTTC. This encodes CASSPLAGNNEQFF.

J is TRBJ2-1 and V is TRBV7-8; 11 nucleotides agree with TRBD2. The CDR3 covers 15 residues. Losses at the gene ends were 5 bases for V and 2 bases for J; bases not matched to a gene: 2. Per the germline V gene, CDR1 is SGHVS and CDR2 is FQNEAQ. In DNA form, the CDR3 reads TGTGCCAGCAGCCTGACTAGCGGGACCTACAATGAGCAGTTCTTC. Encoded protein: CASSLTSGTYNEQFF.

This chain connects TRBV7-8 to TRBJ1-5; 9 bases are a match to TRBD1. Germline CDR1 reads SGHVS; CDR2 reads FQNEAQ. J lost 4 bases, V lost 1 base, and 2 bases had no gene match. The CDR3 runs to 15 residues. The CDR3 sequence: CASSLGGQGNQPQHF. Written as DNA, the CDR3 is TGTGCCAGCAGCTTAGGGGGACAGGGTAATCAGCCCCAGCATTTT. Supplemented by reference TRBV7-8 and TRBJ1-5, the full variable domain reads GAGVSQSPRYKVAKRGQDVALRCDPISGHVSLFWYQQALGQGPEFLTYFQNEAQLDKSGLPSDRFFAERPEGSVSTLKIQRTQQEDSAVYLCASSLGGQGNQPQHFGDGTRLSIL.

CDR3 nucleotide sequence: TGTGCCAGCAGCTTCCTCCGAGCCTACGAGCAGTACTTC. It is translated as CASSFLRAYEQYF. V and J are TRBV5-6 and TRBJ2-7; D not resolved. Germline CDR1 is SGHDT and CDR2 is YYEEEE. V shed 2 bases and J shed 2 bases, with 8 bases lying between them. This CDR3 contains 13 residues.

On this clone itself: Other DNA variants within this sample encode the same CDR3. For the CDR3, the DNA is TGTGCCAGCTCACCACCTGGCCAGCCCCAGCATTTT. Residues: CASSPPGQPQHF. The V and J genes are TRBV18 and TRBJ1-5; D gene uncertain. V lost 0 bases to trimming and J lost 7 bases, with 4 bases between them. CDR3 length: 12 amino acids. From germline, CDR1 is KGHSH and CDR2 LQKENI.

V and J are TRBV6-1 and TRBJ2-7; 10 positions match TRBD1. CDR1 and CDR2 from the germline V gene are MNHNS and SASEGT. CDR3 size: 16 residues. The trim removed 2 bases at V and 3 bases at J, leaving 7 bases unmatched. The chain's CDR3 is CASSELTGDRGYEQYF. DNA of the CDR3: TGTGCCAGCAGTGAATTAACAGGGGACAGGGGCTACGAGCAGTACTTC.

The rearrangement uses TRBV5-6 and TRBJ1-1, with D maybe TRBD1 (6 bases). Germline values: CDR1 SGHDT, CDR2 YYEEEE. The CDR3 is made up of 15 amino acids. The V end was cut by 4 bases, the J end by 1 base, with 14 bases between. The CDR3 is CASSPLTGGNTEAFF. CDR3 DNA: TGTGCCAGCAGCCCTTTGACAGGCGGGAACACTGAAGCTTTCTTT.

In its sample, this clone was seen once. This chain connects TRBV2 to TRBJ2-7; tentatively, D is TRBD2 (5 bases). This CDR3 has 13 amino acids. The V end was cut by 7 bases, the J end by 3 bases, with 13 bases between. The germline gives CDR1 SNHLY, CDR2 FYNNEI. DNA for the CDR3: TGTGCCAGCACCATCCTCGGAGGCTACGAGCAGTACTTC. Translation: CASTILGGYEQYF.

The chain is built from TRBV5-1 and TRBJ1-3; D is uncertain. The germline CDR1 and CDR2 sequences are SGHRS and YFSETQ. Trimming removed 4 bases from V and 3 bases from J, with 14 bases in between. The CDR3 sequence is 15 residues long. CDR3 in DNA: TGCGCCAGCAGCCACGACCCGAGGGATGGAAACACCATATATTTT. This sequence encodes CASSHDPRDGNTIYF.

This clone is a singleton in its sample. The J gene is TRBJ2-3, the V gene TRBV11-2, with D uncertain. The CDR3 has 13 amino acids. CDR1 and CDR2 (germline): SGHAT, FQNNGV. V lost 1 base, J lost 4 bases, and 6 bases lay in between. CDR3 region: CASSLGLSDTQYF. CDR3 sequence (DNA): TGTGCCAGCAGCTTAGGGCTTTCAGATACGCAGTATTTT.

The sample holds one count of this clone. The chain couples TRBV19 to TRBJ1-1; D remains ambiguous. Germline V gene lookup returns CDR1 LNHDA and CDR2 SQIVND (reference sequence). This CDR3 contains 12 residues. The germline V and J ends were trimmed by 5 bases and 1 base, with 5 bases remaining between them. The CDR3 nucleotides are TGTGCCAGTAGTTCACAGAACACTGAAGCTTTCTTT. Protein sequence: CASSSQNTEAFF.

The chain employs TRBV5-1 and TRBJ2-5; possible D gene TRBD2, 6 bases. The ends were cut back, 4 bases at V and 4 bases at J, with 17 bases in the middle. The CDR3 runs to 15 residues. CDR1 SGHRS and CDR2 YFSETQ come from the germline V gene. CDR3 amino acids: CASSPVVAVGETQYF. As DNA, the CDR3 is TGCGCCAGCAGCCCGGTCGTAGCGGTTGGAGAGACCCAGTACTTC.

The chain employs TRBV27 and TRBJ2-1, with D possibly being TRBD2 (6 bases). The CDR3 has 17 residues. V shed 5 bases and J shed 7 bases, with 24 bases lying between them. Germline V gene lookup returns CDR1 MNHEY and CDR2 SMNVEV (reference sequence). Here the CDR3 reads CASSIRNRELVKNEQFF. CDR3 nucleotide sequence: TGTGCCAGCAGTATAAGAAATCGGGAGTTAGTTAAGAATGAGCAGTTCTTC.

A single count supports this clone. This CDR3 reads CASSPFGTSGRYNEQFF. CDR3 sequence (DNA): TGTGCCAGCAGTCCCTTTGGGACTAGCGGGAGATACAATGAGCAGTTCTTC. The V gene is TRBV27, the J gene TRBJ2-1; the match to TRBD2 covers 14 bases. There are 17 residues in the CDR3. The V segment lost 5 bases and the J segment 4 bases; nucleotides outside the gene matches: 7. Germline V lookup: CDR1 MNHEY, CDR2 SMNVEV (reference sequence).

This chain connects TRBV10-3 to TRBJ1-5; D remains unclear. The V and J ends lost 3 bases and 4 bases respectively, with 7 bases between them. This CDR3 region has 13 residues. Germline V gives CDR1 ENHRY, CDR2 SYGVKD. CDR3 sequence reads: CAISDVGNQPQHF. The CDR3 region has the DNA TGTGCCATCAGTGATGTCGGGAATCAGCCCCAGCATTTT.

CDR3 sequence: CASSQTLNTEAFF. CDR3 in DNA: TGTGCCAGCAGCCAGACACTGAACACTGAAGCTTTCTTT. The V and J genes are TRBV7-2 and TRBJ1-1, with D unclear. Looked up from germline, CDR1 is SGHTA and CDR2 is FQGNSA. CDR3 size: 13 residues. V was trimmed by 5 bases and J by 0 bases, leaving 7 bases between them. The complete variable domain, with remaining parts taken from reference TRBV7-2 and TRBJ1-1, reads GAGVSQSPSNKVTEKGKDVELRCDPISGHTALYWYRQSLGQGLEFLIYFQGNSAPDKSGLPSDRFSAERTGGSVSTLTIQRTQQEDSAVYLCASSQTLNTEAFFGQGTRLTVV.

This clone was seen many times. The J gene is TRBJ1-1, the V gene TRBV29-1; maybe TRBD1 (6 bases). Trimming removed 7 bases from V and 5 bases from J, with 14 bases in between. CDR1 is SQVTM, CDR2 ANQGSEA, per germline. This CDR3 is built from 12 residues. CDR3 loop: CSATGIGTEAFF. The CDR3 region has the DNA TGCAGCGCCACAGGGATCGGGACTGAAGCTTTCTTT. Full variable domain (missing parts from reference TRBV29-1 and TRBJ1-1): SAVISQKPSRDICQRGTSLTIQCQVDSQVTMMFWYRQQPGQSLTLIATANQGSEATYESGFVIDKFPISRPNLTFSTLTVSNMSPEDSSIYLCSATGIGTEAFFGQGTRLTVV.

The genes are TRBV5-1 and TRBJ1-4, with 7 bases aligning to TRBD1. The J segment lost 1 base and the V segment lost 0 bases, leaving 6 bases of the junction unmatched. CDR3 size: 17 residues. From germline, CDR1 is SGHRS and CDR2 YFSETQ. CDR3: CASSLAKSGGTNEKLFF. CDR3 coding DNA: TGCGCCAGCAGCTTGGCTAAATCAGGGGGAACTAATGAAAAACTGTTTTTT.

The chain has TRBV11-2 and TRBJ2-7; 7 nucleotides align to TRBD1. CDR3 size: 13 residues. Losses at the gene ends were 3 bases for V and 5 bases for J; bases not matched to a gene: 4. The germline V gene has CDR1 SGHAT and CDR2 FQNNGV. CDR3 protein: CASSFNRGHEQYF. The CDR3 nucleotides are TGTGCCAGCAGCTTCAACAGGGGCCACGAGCAGTACTTC.

The CDR3 region has the DNA TGTGCCAGCAGTTTACAGGTGAACACTGAAGCTTTCTTT. It specifies CASSLQVNTEAFF. This chain links TRBV28 with TRBJ1-1; D unresolved. Germline V lookup: CDR1 MDHEN, CDR2 SYDVKM. V lost 2 bases to trimming and J lost 0 bases, with 4 bases between them. The CDR3 is 13 residues long.